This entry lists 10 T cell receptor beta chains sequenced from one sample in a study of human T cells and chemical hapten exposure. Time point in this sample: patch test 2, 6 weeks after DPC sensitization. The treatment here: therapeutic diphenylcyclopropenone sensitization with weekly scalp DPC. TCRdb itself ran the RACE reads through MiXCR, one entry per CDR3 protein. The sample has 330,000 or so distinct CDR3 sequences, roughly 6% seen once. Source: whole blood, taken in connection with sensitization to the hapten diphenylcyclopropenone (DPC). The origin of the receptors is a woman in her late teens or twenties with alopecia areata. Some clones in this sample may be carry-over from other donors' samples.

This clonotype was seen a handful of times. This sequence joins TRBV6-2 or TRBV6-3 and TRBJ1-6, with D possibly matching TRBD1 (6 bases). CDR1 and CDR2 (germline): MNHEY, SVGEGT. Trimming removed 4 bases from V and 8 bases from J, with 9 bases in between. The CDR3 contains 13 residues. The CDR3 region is CASSSDSHSPLHF. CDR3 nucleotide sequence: TGTGCCAGCAGTTCGGACAGCCATTCACCCCTCCACTTT.

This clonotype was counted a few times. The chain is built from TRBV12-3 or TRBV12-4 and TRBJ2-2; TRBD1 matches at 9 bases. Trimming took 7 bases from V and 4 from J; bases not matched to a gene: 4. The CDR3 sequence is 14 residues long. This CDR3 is CASTWDRVTGELFF. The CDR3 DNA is TGTGCCAGCACCTGGGACAGGGTCACCGGGGAGCTGTTTTTT.

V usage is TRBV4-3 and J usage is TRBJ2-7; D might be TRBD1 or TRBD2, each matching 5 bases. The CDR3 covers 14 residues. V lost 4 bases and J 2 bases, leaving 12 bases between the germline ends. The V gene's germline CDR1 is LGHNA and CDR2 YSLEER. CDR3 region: CASSLRDGPYEQYF. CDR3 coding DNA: TGCGCCAGCAGCCTCAGGGACGGCCCCTACGAGCAGTACTTC.

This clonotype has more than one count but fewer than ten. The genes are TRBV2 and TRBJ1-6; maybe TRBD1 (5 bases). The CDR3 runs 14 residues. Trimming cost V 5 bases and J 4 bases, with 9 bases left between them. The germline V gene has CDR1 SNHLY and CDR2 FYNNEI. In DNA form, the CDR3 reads TGTGCCAGCAGTCGAGGACATTATAATTCACCCCTCCACTTT. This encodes CASSRGHYNSPLHF.

The CDR3 is CASSLTSGANTGELFF. The DNA of the CDR3 is TGTGCCAGCAGCCTTACTAGCGGGGCGAACACCGGGGAGCTGTTTTTT. The chain joins TRBV7-3 to TRBJ2-2; 10 bases agree with TRBD2. The CDR3 contains 16 residues. Trimming at V came to 5 bases and at J to 0 bases, leaving 3 bases not matched to a gene. Per germline, CDR1 SGHTA and CDR2 FQGTGA.

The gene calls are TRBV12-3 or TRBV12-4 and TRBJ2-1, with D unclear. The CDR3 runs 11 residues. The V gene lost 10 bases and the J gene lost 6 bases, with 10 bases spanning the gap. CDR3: CATSGVNEQFF. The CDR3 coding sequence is TGTGCCACCTCGGGCGTCAATGAGCAGTTCTTC.

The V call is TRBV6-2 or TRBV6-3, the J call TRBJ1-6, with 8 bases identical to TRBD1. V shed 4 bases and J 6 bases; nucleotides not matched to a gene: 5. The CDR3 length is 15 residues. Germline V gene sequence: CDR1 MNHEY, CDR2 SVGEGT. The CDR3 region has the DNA TGTGCCAGCAGTTCCTCGGACAGGGCTAATTCACCCCTCCACTTT. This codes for CASSSSDRANSPLHF.

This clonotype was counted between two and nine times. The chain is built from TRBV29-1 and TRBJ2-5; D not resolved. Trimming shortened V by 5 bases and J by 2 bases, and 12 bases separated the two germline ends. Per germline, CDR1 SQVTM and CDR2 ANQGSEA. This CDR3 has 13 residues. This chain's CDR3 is CSVSATAQETQYF. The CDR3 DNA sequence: TGCAGCGTTTCCGCCACAGCTCAAGAGACCCAGTACTTC.

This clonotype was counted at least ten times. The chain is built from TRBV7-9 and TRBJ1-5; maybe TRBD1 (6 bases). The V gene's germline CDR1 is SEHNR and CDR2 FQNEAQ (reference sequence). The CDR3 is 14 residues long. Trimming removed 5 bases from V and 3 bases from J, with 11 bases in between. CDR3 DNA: TGTGCCAGCAGCCCCGACAGGTACAATCAGCCCCAGCATTTT. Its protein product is CASSPDRYNQPQHF.

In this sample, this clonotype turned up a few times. CDR3 nucleotides: TGCAGTGCCATCCAGCCTGACAGGGGCTATCAGCCCCAGCATTTT. Its translation: CSAIQPDRGYQPQHF. The V call is TRBV20-1, the J call TRBJ1-5; 8 bases are a match to TRBD1. The trim removed 6 bases at V and 5 bases at J, leaving 12 bases unmatched. Germline CDR1 reads DFQATT; CDR2 reads SNEGSKA (reference sequence). CDR3 length equals 15 residues.